These 30 T cell receptor beta chains were sequenced from one sample in a study of vaccination and CD4 T cells after COVID-19. Their antigens are not known. Noted treatment: approximately 9-day PBMC culture with coronavirus spike peptide pools or control peptides (ViraFEST assay). Cultured CD4+ T-cell DNA underwent Oncomine TCR Beta short-read sequencing. TCRdb called the PCR reads again in MiXCR, with one record for every CDR3 protein. Of around 3,700 distinct CDR3 sequences in the sample, 20% to 25% were seen once. Sequenced input: CD4+ T cells from blood, cultured in vitro. These receptors came from a human donor who had recovered from COVID-19.

The sample holds a few counts of this clonotype. The chain joins TRBV12-3 or TRBV12-4 to TRBJ1-1; D unclear. The V and J ends lost 7 bases and 4 bases respectively, with 16 bases between them. The CDR3 spans 14 residues. The CDR3 protein is CASTNLLGSTEAFF. The DNA of the CDR3 is TGTGCCAGCACCAACCTACTGGGGAGCACTGAAGCTTTCTTT.

This clonotype was counted a few times. The chain is built from TRBV29-1 and TRBJ1-1, with D possibly matching TRBD1 (6 bases). CDR3 length: 14 residues. Germline V gene lookup returns CDR1 SQVTM and CDR2 ANQGSEA. Trimming took off 7 bases at V and 1 base at J, with 16 bases between the two ends. The CDR3 reads CSASSPGENTEAFF. DNA of the CDR3: TGCAGCGCCTCCTCCCCAGGGGAGAACACTGAAGCTTTCTTT.

V gene TRBV6-2 or TRBV6-3 combines with J gene TRBJ2-5; 11 nucleotides line up with TRBD2. The CDR3 has 16 amino acids. Germline loops: CDR1 MNHEY, CDR2 SVGEGT. The junction had 9 bases not matched to a gene; V was cut back by 2 bases and J by 7 bases. In DNA, the CDR3 is TGTGCCAGCAGTTACGATGGTAGCGGGGGGGCGGGGACCCAGTACTTC. Protein sequence: CASSYDGSGGAGTQYF.

The genes are TRBV6-1 and TRBJ2-3; 12 nucleotides align to TRBD2. From germline, CDR1 is MNHNS and CDR2 SASEGT. The ends lost 3 bases at V and 6 bases at J; junction bases unmatched: 7. This CDR3 has 16 residues. CDR3 nucleotides: TGTGCCAGCAGTGACACACTAGCGGGGGGTAGGGATACGCAGTATTTT. Its translation is CASSDTLAGGRDTQYF.

This clonotype has only a few counts. The chain is built from TRBV19 and TRBJ1-1; 7 nucleotides agree with TRBD1. V shed 8 bases and J 1 base; nucleotides not matched to a gene: 4. Per germline, CDR1 LNHDA and CDR2 SQIVND (reference sequence). The CDR3 covers 13 residues. The CDR3 bases are TGTGCCAGTCAGGACAGGTCGAACACTGAAGCTTTCTTT. This encodes CASQDRSNTEAFF. Combining the CDR3 with reference TRBV19 and TRBJ1-1 gives the whole variable domain DGGITQSPKYLFRKEGQNVTLSCEQNLNHDAMYWYRQDPGQGLRLIYYSQIVNDFQKGDIAEGYSVSREKKESFPLTVTSAQKNPTAFYLCASQDRSNTEAFFGQGTRLTVV.

This clonotype came up a few times. The chain is built from TRBV12-5 and TRBJ1-2; TRBD1 matches 9 bases. The CDR3 is 14 amino acids. V was clipped by 6 bases and J by 6 bases; unmatched bases: 8. Germline values: CDR1 LGHNT, CDR2 FRNRAP. The chain's CDR3 is CASGGDRVINGYTF. The CDR3 bases are TGTGCTAGTGGGGGGGACAGGGTAATAAATGGCTACACCTTC.

V usage is TRBV6-1 and J usage is TRBJ2-2, with unresolved D. V was shortened by 0 bases and J by 2 bases, with 7 bases between the two germline ends. Germline lookup yields CDR1 MNHNS and CDR2 SASEGT. This CDR3 is 15 amino acids long. Written as DNA, the CDR3 is TGTGCCAGCAGTGAAGCTGTGGGTAACACCGGGGAGCTGTTTTTT. The encoded protein is CASSEAVGNTGELFF.

With respect to this clonotype: Germline is not matched at one junction end, which may reflect a read error. The CDR3 loop is CASRSGQTGDTIYF. The DNA for the CDR3 is TGTGCCAGCAGATCGGGACAGACTGGAGACACCATATATTTT. The chain has TRBV6-1 and TRBJ1-3, with TRBD1 identical over 7 bases. Germline CDR1 reads MNHNS; CDR2 reads SASEGT. The CDR3 is 14 residues long.

This sequence joins TRBV19 and TRBJ1-1; D is undetermined. CDR3 length: 15 amino acids. V was trimmed by 1 base and J by 4 bases, leaving 13 bases between them. Looked up from germline, CDR1 is LNHDA and CDR2 is SQIVND (reference sequence). CDR3 in DNA: TGTGCCAGTAGTATAGCAGAGGGAGTTGGCACTGAAGCTTTCTTT. Protein product: CASSIAEGVGTEAFF.

This clonotype ranks as medium-sized. This chain connects TRBV7-8 to TRBJ1-2; TRBD1 is a possible D gene (5 bases). V dropped 5 bases and J dropped 3 bases, with 13 bases sitting between them. This CDR3 comprises 14 residues. The germline CDR1 and CDR2 sequences are SGHVS and FQNEAQ. The CDR3 loop reads CASSPAGPDYGYTF. The CDR3 DNA is TGTGCCAGCAGCCCCGCAGGGCCCGACTATGGCTACACCTTC.

This clonotype was picked up a small number of times. The J gene is TRBJ1-1, the V gene TRBV6-1; 7 bases match TRBD1. Germline trimming cut 7 bases from V and 5 bases from J; bases unmatched to any gene: 4. The CDR3 runs 12 residues. Germline values: CDR1 MNHNS, CDR2 SASEGT. The CDR3 is CASTRQGTEAFF. CDR3 in DNA: TGTGCCAGCACCCGACAGGGAACTGAAGCTTTCTTT.

In its sample, this clonotype ranks as medium-sized. CDR3 amino acids: CASNREGDQPQHF. CDR3 coding DNA: TGTGCCAGCAATAGGGAGGGAGATCAGCCCCAGCATTTT. The V call is TRBV2, the J call TRBJ1-5; D gene unclear. The V gene's germline CDR1 is SNHLY and CDR2 FYNNEI. The CDR3 covers 13 residues. V was shortened by 7 bases and J by 5 bases, with 12 bases between the two germline ends.

The rearrangement uses TRBV7-9 and TRBJ1-1; D gene uncertain. Trimming pared 1 base from V and 8 bases from J, leaving 5 bases between. CDR1 SEHNR and CDR2 FQNEAQ come from the germline V gene (reference sequence). The CDR3 is 11 residues long. CDR3 sequence: CASSLDREAFF. The CDR3 nucleotides are TGTGCCAGCAGCTTAGATAGAGAAGCTTTCTTT.

This clonotype qualifies as medium-sized. V and J are TRBV20-1 and TRBJ1-6; tentative D call: TRBD1 (6 bases). Trimming removed 6 bases at V and 6 bases at J, with 15 bases between. Germline V gene lookup returns CDR1 DFQATT and CDR2 SNEGSKA (reference sequence). This CDR3 has 14 residues. CDR3 loop: CSALRTASNSPLHF. The CDR3 coding sequence is TGCAGTGCACTCAGGACAGCTTCTAATTCACCCCTCCACTTT.

The chain is built from TRBV27 and TRBJ2-7; 9 bases are shared with TRBD2. CDR3 length equals 15 residues. The V and J ends lost 3 bases and 6 bases, in that order; junction bases with no gene match: 9. In germline, CDR1 is MNHEY, CDR2 SMNVEV (reference sequence). CDR3 DNA sequence: TGTGCCAGCAGTTTGGTGCGGGGGGGCCTCGCCGAGCAGTACTTC. Encoded protein: CASSLVRGGLAEQYF.

This clonotype is deemed medium-sized. The chain joins TRBV20-1 to TRBJ2-1; D is ambiguous. Germline values: CDR1 DFQATT, CDR2 SNEGSKA (reference sequence). The CDR3 totals 14 residues. Trimming cost V 3 bases and J 4 bases, with 13 bases left between them. The CDR3 DNA is TGCAGTGCTAGTTTGTCTGCTGGGTACAATGAGCAGTTCTTC. This encodes CSASLSAGYNEQFF.

In the case of this clonotype: Given a much more abundant clone one base away, this may be a read error. The chain carries TRBV6-1 and TRBJ1-6; 8 nucleotides align to TRBD1. In germline, CDR1 is MNHNS, CDR2 SASEGT. The CDR3 sequence is 16 residues long. In DNA, the CDR3 is TGTGTCAGCACAGAAAATGGACAGGGAGGGAATTCACCCCTCCACTTT. It encodes CVSTENGQGGNSPLHF.

Here the CDR3 reads CASTPGGGVNTIYF. CDR3 DNA: TGTGCCAGCACCCCCGGAGGTGGGGTCAACACCATATATTTT. V and J are TRBV6-1 and TRBJ1-3; D uncertain. The CDR3 contains 14 residues. V shed 7 bases and J shed 7 bases, with 17 bases lying between them. Per germline, CDR1 MNHNS and CDR2 SASEGT.

The chain combines TRBV4-1 with TRBJ2-5; 10 nucleotides line up with TRBD2. The CDR3 spans 16 residues. CDR1 is MGHRA, CDR2 YSYEKL, per germline. V was clipped by 0 bases and J by 4 bases; unmatched bases: 5. CDR3 sequence (DNA): TGCGCCAGCAGCCAAGATAGAAGCGGGGGGGTAGAGACCCAGTACTTC. As protein: CASSQDRSGGVETQYF.

This clonotype has just a few counts. This chain connects TRBV12-3 or TRBV12-4 to TRBJ2-5; D ambiguous. With 1 base removed from V and 4 bases from J, the gap between germline ends came to 7 bases. The CDR3 spans 13 residues. CDR3 residues: CASSLVGGETQYF. In nucleotides, the CDR3 is TGTGCCAGCAGTTTAGTCGGCGGAGAGACCCAGTACTTC.

CDR3 amino acids: CASSGTLGNTIYF. CDR3 DNA sequence: TGTGCCAGCAGTGGGACACTCGGTAACACCATATATTTT. The V gene is TRBV6-1, the J gene TRBJ1-3, with TRBD1 as a possible D gene (5 bases). Germline V gene data show CDR1 as MNHNS and CDR2 as SASEGT. V dropped 4 bases and J dropped 7 bases, with 11 bases sitting between them. The CDR3 has 13 amino acids.

This clonotype was seen just once. This chain uses TRBV7-9 with TRBJ2-1, with 9 bases that match TRBD2. CDR1 and CDR2 (germline): SEHNR, FQNEAQ (reference sequence). Trimming took 2 bases from V and 10 from J; bases not matched to a gene: 6. The CDR3 spans 14 residues. For the CDR3, the DNA is TGTGCCAGCAGCTTACCTAGCGGGACCCTAGAGCAGTTCTTC. Encoded protein: CASSLPSGTLEQFF.

Only a few counts were recorded for this clonotype. The chain carries TRBV2 and TRBJ1-1; D is ambiguous. The CDR3 sequence is 15 residues long. Germline values: CDR1 SNHLY, CDR2 FYNNEI. Trimming took 8 bases from V and 0 from J, leaving 16 bases between them. CDR3 protein: CASRPRSPLNTEAFF. CDR3 in DNA: TGTGCCAGCCGTCCAAGGTCTCCATTGAACACTGAAGCTTTCTTT. Complete variable domain (other parts from reference TRBV2 and TRBJ1-1): EPEVTQTPSHQVTQMGQEVILRCVPISNHLYFYWYRQILGQKVEFLVSFYNNEISEKSEIFDDQFSVERPDGSNFTLKIRSTKLEDSAMYFCASRPRSPLNTEAFFGQGTRLTVV.

The V gene is TRBV30, the J gene TRBJ2-2; the D is unclear. The CDR3 is 13 amino acids. The V gene lost 4 bases and the J gene lost 3 bases, with 9 bases spanning the gap. Per the germline V gene, CDR1 is GTSNPN and CDR2 is SVGIG (reference sequence). In DNA form, the CDR3 reads TGTGCCTGGAAGGGCTACTACACCGGGGAGCTGTTTTTT. Translated, it gives CAWKGYYTGELFF.

This clonotype is categorized as medium-sized. The chain has TRBV20-1 and TRBJ2-5; D may be TRBD1 (6 bases). V gave up 6 bases and J gave up 1 base, with 15 bases separating them. CDR1 is DFQATT and CDR2 is SNEGSKA in the germline V gene (reference sequence). The CDR3 is 14 residues long. CDR3 sequence: CSATGQGSQETQYF. The CDR3 DNA reads as TGCAGTGCCACCGGGCAGGGGTCCCAAGAGACCCAGTACTTC.

This chain links TRBV20-1 with TRBJ2-2; no clear D gene. Germline CDR1 reads DFQATT; CDR2 reads SNEGSKA (reference sequence). The CDR3 runs to 18 residues. Trimming removed 2 bases at V and 2 bases at J, with 21 bases between. The CDR3 nucleotides are TGCAGTGCTAGACCCCAACGGCCAGTCACAGCTAACACCGGGGAGCTGTTTTTT. Translating gives CSARPQRPVTANTGELFF.

The rearrangement uses TRBV5-4 and TRBJ2-5, with D perhaps matching TRBD1 or TRBD2 (5 bases each). The V and J ends lost 5 bases and 3 bases respectively, with 14 bases between them. The CDR3 is 14 residues long. Germline assignment: CDR1 SGHNT and CDR2 YYREEE (reference sequence). The CDR3 loop is CASSYFGTEETQYF. The CDR3 region has the DNA TGTGCCAGCAGTTATTTCGGGACGGAAGAGACCCAGTACTTC.

This clonotype was observed a handful of times. The V call is TRBV29-1, the J call TRBJ1-1; perhaps TRBD1 as D (6 bases). The CDR3 runs to 13 residues. V lost 7 bases, J lost 0 bases, and 12 bases lay in between. Germline CDR1 is SQVTM and CDR2 is ANQGSEA. In nucleotides, the CDR3 is TGCAGCGCCCGGACAGACATGAACACTGAAGCTTTCTTT. This translates into CSARTDMNTEAFF.

This rearrangement joins TRBV29-1 to TRBJ2-1; TRBD2 aligns across 11 bases. The CDR3 sequence is 15 residues long. Per the germline V gene, CDR1 is SQVTM and CDR2 is ANQGSEA. Losses at the gene ends were 3 bases for V and 12 bases for J; bases not matched to a gene: 13. CDR3 DNA: TGCAGCGTTGATCCCGAGACTAGCGGGGACGGGGGGCAGTTCTTC. It is translated as CSVDPETSGDGGQFF.

The chain recombines TRBV11-2 with TRBJ1-6; the D is unclear. Trimming stripped 4 bases from V and 7 bases from J, with 11 bases between. Germline V gene sequence: CDR1 SGHAT, CDR2 FQNNGV. CDR3 length: 14 residues. The CDR3 is CASSSPGKNSPLHF. For the CDR3, the DNA is TGTGCCAGCAGCTCTCCGGGCAAAAATTCACCCCTCCACTTT.